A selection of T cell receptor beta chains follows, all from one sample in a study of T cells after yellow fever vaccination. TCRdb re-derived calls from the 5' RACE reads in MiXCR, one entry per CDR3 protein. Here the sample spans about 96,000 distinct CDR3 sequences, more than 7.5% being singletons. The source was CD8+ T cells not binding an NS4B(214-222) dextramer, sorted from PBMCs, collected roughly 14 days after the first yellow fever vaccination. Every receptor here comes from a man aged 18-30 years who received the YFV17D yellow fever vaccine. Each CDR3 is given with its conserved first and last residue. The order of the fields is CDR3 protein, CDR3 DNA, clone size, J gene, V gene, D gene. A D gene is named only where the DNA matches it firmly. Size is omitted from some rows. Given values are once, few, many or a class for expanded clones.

CSVERSGTVNEKLFF,TGCAGCGTTGAAAGGTCAGGGACAGTTAATGAAAAACTGTTTTTT,few,TRBJ1-4,TRBV29-1,TRBD1
CASSYGAHEQFF,TGTGCCAGCAGTTACGGGGCACATGAGCAGTTCTTC,NA,TRBJ2-1,TRBV28,NA
CASSAAGELFF,TGTGCCAGCAGCGCAGCCGGGGAGCTGTTTTTT,few,TRBJ2-2,TRBV9,NA
CASSEQGYEQYF,TGTGCCAGCAGTGAACAGGGATACGAGCAGTACTTC,many,TRBJ2-7,TRBV25-1,NA
CASSPEVRTSYEQYF,TGTGCCAGCTCACCTGAGGTCCGGACCTCCTACGAGCAGTACTTC,few,TRBJ2-7,TRBV18,NA
CASSLGGLRSLNTEAFF,TGTGCCAGCAGCTTGGGTGGCCTTCGGTCATTGAACACTGAAGCTTTCTTT,NA,TRBJ1-1,TRBV5-5,NA
CASSQLTTSGWEQFF,TGTGCCAGCAGCCAACTGACTACTTCGGGCTGGGAGCAGTTCTTC,NA,TRBJ2-1,TRBV5-6,NA
CASSQVATSGNTIYF,TGCGCCAGCAGCCAAGTTGCGACCTCTGGAAACACCATATATTTT,NA,TRBJ1-3,TRBV4-3,NA
CASSTRDHTGELFF,TGTGCCAGCAGTACCCGGGACCACACCGGGGAGCTGTTTTTT,few,TRBJ2-2,TRBV12-3/TRBV12-4,NA
CASSIGAGRGYGYTF,TGTGCCAGTAGTATCGGAGCAGGCCGTGGCTATGGCTACACCTTC,few,TRBJ1-2,TRBV19,NA
CASIDGTVNTGELFF,TGTGCCAGCATCGATGGGACAGTAAACACCGGGGAGCTGTTTTTT,NA,TRBJ2-2,TRBV2,TRBD1
CASSPGIGANVLTF,TGTGCCAGCAGTCCGGGTATTGGGGCCAACGTCCTGACTTTC,NA,TRBJ2-6,TRBV27,NA
CASSEPDSFNQPQHF,TGTGCCAGCAGTGAACCTGACAGTTTCAATCAGCCCCAGCATTTT,NA,TRBJ1-5,TRBV2,NA
CASSLESGDSNQPQHF,TGTGCCAGCAGCTTAGAGTCCGGGGATAGCAATCAGCCCCAGCATTTT,few,TRBJ1-5,TRBV7-9,NA
CASSKFRVPGSPLHF,TGTGCCAGCAGCAAATTTCGGGTACCTGGGTCACCCCTCCACTTT,NA,TRBJ1-6,TRBV21-1,NA
CASSEPAGAGELFF,TGTGCCAGCAGCGAGCCCGCGGGGGCCGGGGAGCTGTTTTTT,many,TRBJ2-2,TRBV9,TRBD2
CASTLGPGHGYTF,TGTGCCAGCACCCTGGGACCAGGACATGGCTACACCTTC,NA,TRBJ1-2,TRBV27,NA
CASRTNRINLREQYF,TGTGCCAGCAGAACCAACAGAATTAATCTACGAGAGCAGTACTTC,NA,TRBJ2-7,TRBV6-5,NA
CASRGDRAITEAFF,TGTGCCAGCAGGGGGGACAGGGCCATCACTGAAGCTTTCTTT,NA,TRBJ1-1,TRBV12-3/TRBV12-4,TRBD1
CASSLYSGGGTDTQYF,TGTGCCAGCAGCTTATATAGCGGGGGAGGCACAGATACGCAGTATTTT,few,TRBJ2-3,TRBV7-3,TRBD2
CASSTDPYNEQFF,TGTGCCAGTAGTACCGACCCCTACAATGAGCAGTTCTTC,few,TRBJ2-1,TRBV19,NA
CASSLVRGGYGYTF,TGTGCCAGCAGCTTAGTCAGGGGAGGCTATGGCTACACCTTC,few,TRBJ1-2,TRBV7-8,NA
CASSLSARHPTGELFF,TGCGCCAGCAGCCTGTCTGCGAGGCACCCCACCGGGGAGCTGTTTTTT,few,TRBJ2-2,TRBV5-1,NA
CASSGRSIYEQYF,TGTGCCAGCAGTGGACGGTCGATCTACGAGCAGTACTTC,NA,TRBJ2-7,TRBV27,NA
CASSSWDRGGNSPLHF,TGTGCCAGCAGCTCATGGGACAGGGGGGGAAATTCACCCCTCCACTTT,NA,TRBJ1-6,TRBV7-2,TRBD1
CAITRQGSGYTF,TGTGCCATAACCCGGCAGGGCTCTGGCTACACCTTC,NA,TRBJ1-2,TRBV6-1,NA
CASSYSILGTQNTGELFF,TGTGCCAGCAGTTACTCGATTCTCGGGACTCAGAACACCGGGGAGCTGTTTTTT,few,TRBJ2-2,TRBV6-5,NA
CATSGLPGQGLLSTDTQYF,TGTGCCACCAGCGGGCTACCGGGACAGGGGCTCTTGAGCACAGATACGCAGTATTTT,NA,TRBJ2-3,TRBV15,TRBD1
CASSQGHNPTEAFF,TGTGCCAGCAGCCAGGGACATAACCCCACTGAAGCTTTCTTT,NA,TRBJ1-1,TRBV3-1,NA
CSVERGGVQETQYF,TGCAGCGTTGAACGCGGGGGAGTTCAAGAGACCCAGTACTTC,NA,TRBJ2-5,TRBV29-1,TRBD2
CASSLGGFDGYTF,TGTGCCAGCAGCCTCGGAGGGTTCGATGGCTACACCTTC,few,TRBJ1-2,TRBV6-1,NA
CASSQDRLSQETQYF,TGCGCCAGCAGCCAAGATCGACTAAGCCAAGAGACCCAGTACTTC,few,TRBJ2-5,TRBV4-3,NA
CSARGYNRGAEQYF,TGCAGTGCTAGAGGGTACAACAGAGGAGCCGAGCAGTACTTC,NA,TRBJ2-7,TRBV20-1,NA
CASSLQGTWPEAFF,TGTGCCAGCAGCTTACAGGGAACGTGGCCTGAAGCTTTCTTT,many,TRBJ1-1,TRBV7-9,NA
CASSQGTIYGYTF,TGTGCCAGCAGCCAGGGTACCATCTATGGCTACACCTTC,few,TRBJ1-2,TRBV6-1,NA
CASSLAGRLNEQFF,TGTGCCAGCAGCCTAGCGGGGAGGCTCAATGAGCAGTTCTTC,few,TRBJ2-1,TRBV14,TRBD2
CASSLGHSSLSNQPQHF,TGCGCCAGCAGCCTCGGACATTCGAGTCTTAGCAATCAGCCCCAGCATTTT,few,TRBJ1-5,TRBV4-3,NA
CASSEGDRGLRTRGNSPLHF,TGTGCCAGCAGTGAAGGGGACAGGGGGCTTCGAACCAGGGGGAATTCACCCCTCCACTTT,NA,TRBJ1-6,TRBV25-1,TRBD1
CASSQLASSYNEQFF,TGTGCCAGCAGCCAACTAGCTTCTTCCTACAATGAGCAGTTCTTC,many,TRBJ2-1,TRBV7-2,NA
CASSLWGDRGGPQHF,TGTGCCAGCAGTTTATGGGGGGACAGGGGAGGACCCCAGCATTTT,NA,TRBJ1-5,TRBV28,TRBD1
CASSLDPTGSPYEQYF,TGCGCCAGCAGCTTGGACCCCACAGGGTCCCCGTACGAGCAGTACTTC,NA,TRBJ2-7,TRBV5-1,NA
CASSHQGARASGYTF,TGTGCCAGCAGCCACCAGGGGGCTCGGGCCTCGGGCTACACCTTC,few,TRBJ1-2,TRBV3-1,TRBD1
CASSLAQGTVLNEQFF,TGTGCCAGCAGTTTGGCCCAGGGCACCGTTTTAAATGAGCAGTTCTTC,NA,TRBJ2-1,TRBV27,NA
CASSTTSGNEQFF,TGTGCCAGCAGCACGACTAGTGGCAATGAGCAGTTCTTC,NA,TRBJ2-1,TRBV7-2,NA
CASSYGAGPNEQFF,TGTGCCAGCAGTTACGGTGCAGGGCCCAATGAGCAGTTCTTC,NA,TRBJ2-1,TRBV6-5,NA
CATRARGTRTGGAWTQYF,TGTGCCACCAGAGCTCGCGGGACCCGGACAGGGGGCGCTTGGACCCAGTACTTC,few,TRBJ2-5,TRBV24-1,TRBD1
CASSTHTSDEQFF,TGTGCCAGCAGCACCCACACTAGTGATGAGCAGTTCTTC,few,TRBJ2-1,TRBV11-2,NA
CASSITGQGNNEQFF,TGTGCCAGTAGTATCACGGGACAGGGGAACAATGAGCAGTTCTTC,NA,TRBJ2-1,TRBV19,TRBD1
CASRGPGQGHSGSPLHF,TGTGCCAGCAGGGGACCGGGACAGGGGCATTCAGGTTCACCCCTCCACTTT,few,TRBJ1-6,TRBV4-2,TRBD1